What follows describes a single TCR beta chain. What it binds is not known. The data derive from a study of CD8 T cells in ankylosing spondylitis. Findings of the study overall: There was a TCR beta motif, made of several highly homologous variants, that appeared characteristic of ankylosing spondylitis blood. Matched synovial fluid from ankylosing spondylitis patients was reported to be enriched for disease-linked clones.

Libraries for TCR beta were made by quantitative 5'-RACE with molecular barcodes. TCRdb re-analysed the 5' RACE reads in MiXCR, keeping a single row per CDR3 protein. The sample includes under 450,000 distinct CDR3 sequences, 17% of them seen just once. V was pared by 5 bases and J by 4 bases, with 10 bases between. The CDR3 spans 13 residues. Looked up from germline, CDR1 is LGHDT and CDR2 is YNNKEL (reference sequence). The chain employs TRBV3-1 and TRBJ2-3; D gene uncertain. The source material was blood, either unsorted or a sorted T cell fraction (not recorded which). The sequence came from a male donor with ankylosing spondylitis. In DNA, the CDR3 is TGTGCCAGCAGCTACATCTCTGCAGATACGCAGTATTTT. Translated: CASSYISADTQYF.